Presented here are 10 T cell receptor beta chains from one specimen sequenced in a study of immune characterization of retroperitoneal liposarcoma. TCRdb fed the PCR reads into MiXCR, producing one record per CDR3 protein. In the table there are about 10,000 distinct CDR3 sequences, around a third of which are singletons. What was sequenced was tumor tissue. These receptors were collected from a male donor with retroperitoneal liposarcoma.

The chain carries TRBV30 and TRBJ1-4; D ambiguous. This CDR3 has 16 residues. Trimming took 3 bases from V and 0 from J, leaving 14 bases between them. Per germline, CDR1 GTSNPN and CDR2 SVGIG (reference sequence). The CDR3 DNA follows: TGTGCCTGGAGCCTGTACTTCCCTGCAACTAATGAAAAACTGTTTTTT. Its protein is CAWSLYFPATNEKLFF.

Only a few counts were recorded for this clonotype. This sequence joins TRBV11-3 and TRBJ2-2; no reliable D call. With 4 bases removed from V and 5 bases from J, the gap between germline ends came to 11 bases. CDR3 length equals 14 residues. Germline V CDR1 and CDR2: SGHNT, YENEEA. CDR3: CASSSGRSTGELFF. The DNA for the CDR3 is TGTGCCAGCAGCTCGGGCAGATCTACCGGGGAGCTGTTTTTT.

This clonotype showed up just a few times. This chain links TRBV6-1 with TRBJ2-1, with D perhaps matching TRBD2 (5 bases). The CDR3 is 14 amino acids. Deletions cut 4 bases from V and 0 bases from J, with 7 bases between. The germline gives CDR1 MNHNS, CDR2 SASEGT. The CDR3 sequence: CASSGTSSYNEQFF. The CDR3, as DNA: TGTGCCAGCAGTGGTACTAGCTCCTACAATGAGCAGTTCTTC.

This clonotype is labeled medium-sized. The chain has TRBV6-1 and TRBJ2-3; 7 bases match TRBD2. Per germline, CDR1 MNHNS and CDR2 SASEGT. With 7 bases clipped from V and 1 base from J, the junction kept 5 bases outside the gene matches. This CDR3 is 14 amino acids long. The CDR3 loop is CASIMGGGTDTQYF. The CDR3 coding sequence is TGTGCCAGCATCATGGGGGGGGGCACAGATACGCAGTATTTT.

In DNA form, the CDR3 reads TGTGCCAGCAGCCGTTCCACAGGGGCTAGCGGGTCACAAGATGAGCAGTTCTTC. It encodes CASSRSTGASGSQDEQFF. This chain links TRBV11-3 with TRBJ2-1; TRBD2 might be the D (8 bases). The germline gives CDR1 SGHNT, CDR2 YENEEA. Trimming took 5 bases from V and 8 from J, leaving 28 bases between them. This CDR3 region has 18 residues. The whole variable domain, filled in from reference TRBV11-3 and TRBJ2-1, reads EAGVVQSPRYKIIEKKQPVAFWCNPISGHNTLYWYLQNLGQGPELLIRYENEEAVDDSQLPKDRFSAERLKGVDSTLKIQPAELGDSAVYLCASSRSTGASGSQDEQFFGPGTRLTVL.

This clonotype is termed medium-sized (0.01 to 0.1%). In DNA form, the CDR3 reads TGTGCCAGCAGCTTAGGCCCCACCCAGGATGGCTATGAGCAGTTCTTC. Its protein product is CASSLGPTQDGYEQFF. The chain couples TRBV7-6 to TRBJ2-1; D gene uncertain. This CDR3 contains 16 residues. CDR1 is SGHVS and CDR2 is FNYEAQ in the germline V gene. Trimming pared 1 base from V and 8 bases from J, leaving 18 bases between.

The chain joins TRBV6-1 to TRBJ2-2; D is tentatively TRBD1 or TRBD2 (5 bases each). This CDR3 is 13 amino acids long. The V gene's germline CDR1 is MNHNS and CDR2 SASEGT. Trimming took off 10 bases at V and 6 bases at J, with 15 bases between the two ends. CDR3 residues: CAILGAPSGELFF. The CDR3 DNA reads TGTGCCATTCTCGGGGCACCATCCGGGGAGCTGTTTTTT.

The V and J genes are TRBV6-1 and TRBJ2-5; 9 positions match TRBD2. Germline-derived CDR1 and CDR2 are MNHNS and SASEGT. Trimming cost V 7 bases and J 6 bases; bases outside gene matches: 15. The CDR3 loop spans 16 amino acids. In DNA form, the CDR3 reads TGTGCCAGCACCATTATTAGCGGGAGTGGCGGACAGACCCAGTACTTC. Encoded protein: CASTIISGSGGQTQYF.

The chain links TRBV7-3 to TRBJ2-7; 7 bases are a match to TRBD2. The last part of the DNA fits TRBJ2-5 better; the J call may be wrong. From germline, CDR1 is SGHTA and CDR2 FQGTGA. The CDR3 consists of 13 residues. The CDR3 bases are TGTGCCAGCAGCTCGACTAGCCTGGAGACCCAGTACTTC. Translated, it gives CASSSTSLETQYF.

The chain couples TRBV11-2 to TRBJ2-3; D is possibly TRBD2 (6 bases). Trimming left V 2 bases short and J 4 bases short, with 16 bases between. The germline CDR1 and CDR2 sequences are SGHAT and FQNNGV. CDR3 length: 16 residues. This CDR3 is CASSLLSGADADTQYF. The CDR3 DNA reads TGTGCCAGCAGCTTATTATCGGGAGCCGACGCAGATACGCAGTATTTT.